This T cell receptor beta chain was captured in a study of CD8 T cells in ankylosing spondylitis. Study findings and constraints: For ankylosing spondylitis blood, a TCR beta motif of eight or nine highly homologous variants appeared characteristic. It was reported that disease-linked clones were significantly enriched in matched ankylosing spondylitis synovial fluid. Some motif variants were previously reported in reactive arthritis synovial fluid and blood.

By quantitative 5'-RACE with molecular barcodes, the TCR beta libraries were made. TCRdb analysed the 5' RACE reads with MiXCR anew, one entry per CDR3 protein. The sample carries roughly 350,000 distinct CDR3 sequences, 7.5% to 9% recorded once. Germline assignment: CDR1 GTSNPN and CDR2 SVGIG (reference sequence). The CDR3 runs 12 residues. Trimming took 7 bases from V and 6 from J; bases not matched to a gene: 3. A remark on this clonotype: Its cognate antigen is unknown.

The TCR originated in a male donor with ankylosing spondylitis. This rearrangement joins TRBV30 to TRBJ1-3; 10 bases match TRBD1. Input material: blood, either unsorted or a sorted T cell fraction (not recorded which). The CDR3 spells CASGQGINTIYF. The CDR3 DNA reads as TGTGCCTCGGGACAGGGGATAAACACCATATATTTT.